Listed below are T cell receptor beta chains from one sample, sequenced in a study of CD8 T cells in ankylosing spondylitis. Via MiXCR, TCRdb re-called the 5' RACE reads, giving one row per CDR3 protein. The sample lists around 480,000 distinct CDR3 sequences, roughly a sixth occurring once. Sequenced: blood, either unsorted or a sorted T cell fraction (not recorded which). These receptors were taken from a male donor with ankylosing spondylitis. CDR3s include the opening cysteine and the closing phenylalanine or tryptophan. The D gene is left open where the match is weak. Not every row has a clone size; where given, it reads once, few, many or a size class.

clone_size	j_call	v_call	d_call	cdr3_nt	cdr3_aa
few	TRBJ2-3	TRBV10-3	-	TGTGCCATCAAGGATGGTTCGCCAGATACGCAGTATTTT	CAIKDGSPDTQYF
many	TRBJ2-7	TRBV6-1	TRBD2	TGTGCCAGCAGTGTAGCGGGAGTAGGGGAGCAGTACTTC	CASSVAGVGEQYF
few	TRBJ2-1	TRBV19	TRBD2	TGTGCCAGTAGGACCGGACTAGCGGGAATCAATGAGCAGTTCTTC	CASRTGLAGINEQFF
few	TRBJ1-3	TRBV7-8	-	TGTGCCAGCAGCCCCAGGGGTACCGGAAACACCATATATTTT	CASSPRGTGNTIYF
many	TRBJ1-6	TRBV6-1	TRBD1	TGTGCCAGCAGTGATCCAGGGGGTTTGAATTCACCCCTCCACTTT	CASSDPGGLNSPLHF
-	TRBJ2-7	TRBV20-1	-	TGCAGTGCTAGGGGGCCTAACCCCCGGGGCAGTATTTACGAGCAGTACTTC	CSARGPNPRGSIYEQYF
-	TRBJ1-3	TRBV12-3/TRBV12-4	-	TGTGCCAGCACACCCCGAGGAAACACCATATATTTT	CASTPRGNTIYF
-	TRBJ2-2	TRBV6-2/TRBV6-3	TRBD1	TGTGCCAGCAGTCTCCGGGACAGGAACACCGGGGAGCTGTTTTTT	CASSLRDRNTGELFF
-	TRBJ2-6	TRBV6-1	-	TGTGCCAGCATGCGGGGGCCTTCGTCTGGGGCCAACGTCCTGACTTTC	CASMRGPSSGANVLTF
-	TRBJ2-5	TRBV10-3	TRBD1	TGTGCCATCAGTGCGACAGGGGTAGAGACCCAGTACTTC	CAISATGVETQYF
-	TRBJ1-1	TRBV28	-	TGTGCCAGCAGCACGGGCCTTGAAGCTTTCTTT	CASSTGLEAFF
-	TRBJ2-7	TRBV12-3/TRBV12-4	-	TGTGCCAGCAGTTTGGTGGACACTCGCTCCTACGAGCAGTACTTC	CASSLVDTRSYEQYF
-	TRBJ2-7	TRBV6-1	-	TGTGCCAGCAGTAGGAGCGGAGCCAACTCCTACGAGCAGTACTTC	CASSRSGANSYEQYF
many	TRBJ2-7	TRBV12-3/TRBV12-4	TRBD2	TGTGCCAGCAGGACTAGCGGGAGGGTTGGCGAGCAGTACTTC	CASRTSGRVGEQYF
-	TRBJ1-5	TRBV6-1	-	TGTGCCAGCAGTGAAGAGGGGACTAGCAATCAGCCCCAGCATTTT	CASSEEGTSNQPQHF
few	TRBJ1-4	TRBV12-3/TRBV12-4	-	TGTGCCAGCAGTTCTTCCCCCCGGGGAAAACTGTTTTTT	CASSSSPRGKLFF
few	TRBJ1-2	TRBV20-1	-	TGCAGTGCTAGCTCTCGAGGGGCTGAAGGCTACACCTTC	CSASSRGAEGYTF
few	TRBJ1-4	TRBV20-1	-	TGCAGTGCTAGGGGTCGCGGGTTGGCTAATGAAAAACTGTTTTTT	CSARGRGLANEKLFF
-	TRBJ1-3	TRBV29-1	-	TGCAGCGTTGGCCGGGGTCTCGGAAACACCATATATTTT	CSVGRGLGNTIYF
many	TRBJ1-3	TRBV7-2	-	TGTGCCAGCAGCTCCCGGGACACCGGAAACACCATATATTTT	CASSSRDTGNTIYF
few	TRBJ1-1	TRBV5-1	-	TGCGCCAGCAGCTTGGCGGATCAGCCAAGCACTGAAGCTTTCTTT	CASSLADQPSTEAFF
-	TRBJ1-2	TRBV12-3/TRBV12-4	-	TGTGCCAGCAGTCGAGAAACTCAGGCTAACTATGGCTACACCTTC	CASSRETQANYGYTF
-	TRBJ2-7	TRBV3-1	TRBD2	TGTGCCAGCAGCCAAGTTCCTAGCGGATCCTACGAGCAGTACTTC	CASSQVPSGSYEQYF
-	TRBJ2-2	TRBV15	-	TGTGCCACCAGCAGTACGAACAGCGGGGAGCTGTTTTTT	CATSSTNSGELFF